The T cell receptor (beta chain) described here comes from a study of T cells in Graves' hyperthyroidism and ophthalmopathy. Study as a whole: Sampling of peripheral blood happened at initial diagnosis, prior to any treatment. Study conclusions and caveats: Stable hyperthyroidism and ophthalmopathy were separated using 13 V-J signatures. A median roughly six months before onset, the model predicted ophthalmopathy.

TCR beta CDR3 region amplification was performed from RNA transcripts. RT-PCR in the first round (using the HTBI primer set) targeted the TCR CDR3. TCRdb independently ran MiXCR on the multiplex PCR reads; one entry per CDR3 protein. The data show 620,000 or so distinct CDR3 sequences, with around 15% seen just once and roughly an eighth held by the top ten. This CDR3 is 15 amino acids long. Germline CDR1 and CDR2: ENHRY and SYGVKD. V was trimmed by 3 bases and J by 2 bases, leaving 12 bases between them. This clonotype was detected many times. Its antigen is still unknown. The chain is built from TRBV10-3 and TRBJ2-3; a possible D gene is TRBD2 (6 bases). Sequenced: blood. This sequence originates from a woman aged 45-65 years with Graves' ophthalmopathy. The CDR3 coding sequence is TGTGCCATCAGTGACCCCGGGAGAACCACAGATACGCAGTATTTT. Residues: CAISDPGRTTDTQYF.